A selection of T cell receptor beta chains follows, all from one sample in a study of neoadjuvant anti-PD-1 for oral cavity cancer. The method was immunoSEQ multiplex PCR; TCRdb's version includes in-frame clones alone and lacks a portion of them. The repertoire has some 10,000 clones, over 65% of them found once; the top ten carry around 4%. Sequencing used PBMCs, obtained after nivolumab (anti-PD-1) treatment. All receptors derive from a person aged 35-79 years with oral cavity squamous cell carcinoma. Both conserved end residues are part of each CDR3. Fields, in order: D gene, V gene, J gene, CDR3 length, clone size, CDR3 protein, CDR3 DNA. A D gene is named only where the DNA matches it firmly. Part of the rows lack a size; the others show once, few, many or a class for expanded clones.

TRBD1	TRBV2	TRBJ1-2	16	once	CASRNERQGLSYGYTF	TGTGCCAGCAGAAACGAAAGACAGGGATTGAGCTATGGCTACACCTTC
NA	TRBV5-6	TRBJ2-7	15	NA	CASSSQWLSSYEQYF	TGTGCCAGCAGCTCACAATGGTTGAGCTCCTACGAGCAGTACTTC
NA	TRBV7-2	TRBJ2-7	15	NA	CASSSLGGLGSEQYF	TGTGCCAGCAGCTCCCTGGGGGGTCTGGGCTCCGAGCAGTACTTC
NA	TRBV27	TRBJ2-7	13	NA	CASSQRASSEQYF	TGTGCCAGCAGTCAACGGGCCTCTTCTGAGCAGTACTTC
NA	TRBV5-1	TRBJ2-5	12	NA	CASRLTQETQYF	TGCGCCAGCCGACTTACCCAAGAGACCCAGTACTTC
TRBD2	TRBV9	TRBJ2-1	15	NA	CASSSLAALGNEQFF	TGTGCCAGCAGCTCCCTAGCGGCTTTAGGCAATGAGCAGTTCTTC
NA	TRBV30	TRBJ1-4	11	NA	CAWSVSEKLFF	TGTGCCTGGAGTGTGAGTGAAAAACTGTTTTTT
NA	TRBV28	TRBJ1-2	16	few	CASSSPSGGANYGYTF	TGTGCCAGCAGTAGCCCCTCCGGAGGAGCTAACTATGGCTACACCTTC
TRBD1	TRBV2	TRBJ1-2	15	NA	CASSDPGTANYGYTF	TGTGCCAGCAGTGACCCCGGGACAGCTAACTATGGCTACACCTTC
NA	TRBV5-1	TRBJ1-3	15	NA	CASSSSPGQRNTIYF	TGCGCCAGCAGCTCTTCTCCTGGACAGAGAAACACCATATATTTT
TRBD2	TRBV2	TRBJ2-5	14	NA	CASRNGLALETQYF	TGTGCCAGCCGGAACGGACTAGCATTAGAGACCCAGTACTTC
NA	TRBV6-1	TRBJ2-3	15	few	CASSEAWGQEDTQYF	TGTGCCAGCAGTGAAGCCTGGGGGCAGGAAGATACGCAGTATTTT
TRBD1	TRBV2	TRBJ1-3	13	NA	CASTAGQGTTIYF	TGTGCCAGCACTGCCGGACAGGGGACCACCATATATTTT
NA	TRBV6-1	TRBJ2-1	15	few	CASLMTASSYNEQFF	TGTGCCAGTTTAATGACGGCCAGCTCCTACAATGAGCAGTTCTTC
NA	TRBV11-2	TRBJ1-2	15	NA	CASSLGPGGGYGYTF	TGTGCCAGCAGCTTAGGTCCGGGGGGCGGTTATGGCTACACCTTC
NA	TRBV4-1	TRBJ1-3	16	NA	CASSPRTASSGNTIYF	TGCGCCAGCAGCCCTCGGACAGCGAGCTCTGGAAACACCATATATTTT
NA	TRBV27	TRBJ2-1	15	NA	CASSPFWGVLDEQFF	TGTGCCAGCAGCCCCTTTTGGGGGGTCTTGGATGAGCAGTTCTTC
NA	TRBV2	TRBJ1-1	14	few	CASTTGLPNTEAFF	TGTGCCAGCACAACGGGACTGCCGAACACTGAAGCTTTCTTT
NA	TRBV9	TRBJ1-1	14	NA	CASSVEVFDTEAFF	TGTGCCAGCAGCGTAGAGGTGTTTGACACTGAAGCTTTCTTT
NA	TRBV28	TRBJ1-1	14	NA	CASSFAGARTEAFF	TGTGCCAGCAGTTTCGCGGGGGCGCGCACTGAAGCTTTCTTT
NA	TRBV5-4	TRBJ2-5	14	NA	CASSLSNRAETQYF	TGTGCCAGCAGCTTGTCGAACAGGGCGGAGACCCAGTACTTC
NA	TRBV19	TRBJ1-6	14	few	CASGDGSYNSPLHF	TGTGCCAGTGGGGACGGTAGCTATAATTCACCCCTCCACTTT
NA	TRBV6-5	TRBJ2-7	14	NA	CASTTRGEIYEQYF	TGTGCCAGCACCACACGGGGCGAAATTTACGAGCAGTACTTC
NA	TRBV5-1	TRBJ2-1	15	once	CASSDRDSGWNEQFF	TGCGCCAGCAGCGATCGGGACTCGGGGTGGAATGAGCAGTTCTTC
NA	TRBV27	TRBJ2-7	13	NA	CASSLQFSYEQYF	TGTGCCAGCAGTTTACAGTTTTCCTACGAGCAGTACTTC
NA	TRBV7-3	TRBJ2-7	17	NA	CASSLQRAGLLHGEQYF	TGTGCCAGCAGCTTACAAAGGGCGGGACTCCTGCATGGGGAGCAGTACTTC
NA	TRBV7-9	TRBJ1-2	14	few	CASSPQGGANGYTF	TGTGCCAGCAGCCCCCAAGGAGGGGCGAATGGCTACACCTTC
TRBD2	TRBV11-3	TRBJ2-2	17	NA	CASSAGTSGRSTGELFF	TGTGCCAGCAGCGCCGGGACTAGCGGGAGGAGCACCGGGGAGCTGTTTTTT
NA	TRBV28	TRBJ2-7	15	NA	CASSYLGVGDYEQYF	TGTGCCAGCAGTTATCTGGGAGTGGGGGATTACGAGCAGTACTTC
NA	TRBV11-2	TRBJ1-3	14	NA	CASSLDSSGNTIYF	TGTGCCAGCAGCTTAGACAGCTCTGGAAACACCATATATTTT
NA	TRBV5-4	TRBJ2-7	14	NA	CASSFITGTYEQYF	TGTGCCAGCAGCTTCATCACAGGGACCTACGAGCAGTACTTC
NA	TRBV5-1	TRBJ1-1	13	NA	CASSEGRGSEAFF	TGCGCCAGCAGCGAGGGCAGGGGCTCTGAAGCTTTCTTT
TRBD2	TRBV10-1	TRBJ2-5	16	few	CASSESGLAGKGTQYF	TGCGCCAGCAGCGAGTCGGGACTAGCGGGGAAGGGGACCCAGTACTTC
TRBD1	TRBV6-5	TRBJ2-5	16	few	CASSYSSGQGQETQYF	TGTGCCAGCAGTTACTCATCAGGACAGGGGCAAGAGACCCAGTACTTC